This TCR beta chain derives from a study of blood T cell repertoires in COVID-19. This clone was observed once. Measured with immunoSEQ multiplex PCR; TCRdb has only the in-frame clones, and not every one. The sample has about 260,000 clones; 85% to 90% are singletons. V was shortened by 1 base and J by 7 bases, with 11 bases between the two germline ends. Germline lookup yields CDR1 SGHTA and CDR2 FQGNSA. This CDR3 is 14 amino acids long. J is TRBJ2-1 and V is TRBV7-2, with D possibly TRBD2 on 6 matching bases. The sequenced material came from PBMCs or T cells enriched from blood (not recorded which). The source of this sequence is a young woman with acute COVID-19. In nucleotides, the CDR3 is TGTGCCAGCAGCTTAGGCGGGATCGGTAATGAGCAGTTCTTC. Amino acids: CASSLGGIGNEQFF.